This T cell receptor beta chain comes out of a study of fetal regulatory T cell absence and autoimmunity. For the study at large: IPEX patients had exocrine pancreas autoimmunity without clinical diabetes. Points from the study as a whole: Antigen-driven pancreatic autoimmunity before birth in IPEX was inferred from oligoclonal enrichment.

Only in-frame clones appear in the TCRdb table, and some are missing; sequencing was by immunoSEQ multiplex PCR. The sample shows about 46,000 clones, around 85% of them seen only once. To note about this clone: Antigen unknown.

The CDR3 runs to 19 residues. V shed 2 bases, J shed 5 bases, and the junction held 17 bases outside the gene matches. Germline values: CDR1 SGHRS, CDR2 YFSETQ. The receptor was derived from a newborn boy with IPEX syndrome. Sequenced material: cord blood. The V gene is TRBV5-1, the J gene TRBJ2-5; TRBD2 agrees at 11 bases. The CDR3 DNA reads TGCGCCAGCAGCTTCTGGCCAGAGCAGACTAGCGGGATAGGGGAGACCCAGTACTTC. This translates into CASSFWPEQTSGIGETQYF.